What follows are 17 T cell receptor beta chains derived from one specimen sequenced in a study of shared clonotypes between healthy human individuals (dated by TCRdb to 2019 to 2021). Libraries were prepared through the immunoSEQ multiplex PCR assay. TCRdb retrieved this table from immuneACCESS and kept in-frame rearrangements only. Not all clones are present; in checked studies, unresolved V genes account for under half, and no reason is known for the remainder. Here the sample has 2 million to 2.5 million clones; 85% to 95% occur a single time. The top ten constitute approximately 0.4% of the sample. The source material was naive CD4+ T cells from PBMCs. The cell subset or site label, read with the paper, signifies: CD45RA+ positively selected. All receptors derive from a man aged 18-30 years in good health. Some clones in this sample may be carry-over from other donors' samples.

V is TRBV5-1 and J is TRBJ2-7; D is perhaps TRBD1 (6 bases). Trimming removed 4 bases from V and 4 bases from J, with 18 bases in between. Germline values: CDR1 SGHRS, CDR2 YFSETQ. CDR3 size: 15 residues. CDR3 region: CASSAGQTWGYEQYF. In nucleotides, the CDR3 is TGCGCCAGCAGCGCCGGACAGACTTGGGGTTACGAGCAGTACTTC. Full variable domain (missing parts from reference TRBV5-1 and TRBJ2-7): KAGVTQTPRYLIKTRGQQVTLSCSPISGHRSVSWYQQTPGQGLQFLFEYFSETQRNKGNFPGRFSGRQFSNSRSEMNVSTLELGDSALYLCASSAGQTWGYEQYFGPGTRLTVT.

The chain recombines TRBV9 with TRBJ2-2; the D gene is possibly TRBD2 (5 bases). Trimming removed 4 bases at V and 10 bases at J, with 14 bases between. The CDR3 sequence is 13 residues long. In germline, CDR1 is SGDLS, CDR2 YYNGEE. CDR3: CASSLLERTELFF. The CDR3 nucleotides read TGTGCCAGCAGCCTCCTGGAGCGGACGGAGCTGTTTTTT.

The chain joins TRBV4-1 to TRBJ2-5, with TRBD2 matching over 11 bases. The J call is in doubt because the DNA end fits TRBJ2-7 better. Germline V CDR1 and CDR2: MGHRA, YSYEKL. There are 18 residues in the CDR3. The CDR3 protein is CASSQESLAGGGAYEQYF. The CDR3, as DNA: TGCGCCAGCAGCCAAGAAAGCCTAGCGGGAGGTGGGGCCTACGAGCAGTACTTC.

V gene TRBV28 combines with J gene TRBJ2-7; D is possibly TRBD1 or TRBD2 (5 bases each). This CDR3 has 15 amino acids. Germline CDR1 MDHEN, CDR2 SYDVKM. V was shortened by 7 bases and J by 3 bases, with 19 bases between the two germline ends. CDR3 residues: CASNPMRGVDYEQYF. In DNA, the CDR3 is TGTGCCAGCAACCCCATGAGGGGAGTGGACTACGAGCAGTACTTC.

The rearrangement links TRBV23-1 to TRBJ2-7, with D perhaps being TRBD1 or TRBD2 (5 bases each). TRBV23-1 is given ORF status, its function remaining uncertain. The CDR3 extends over 19 amino acids. Trimming removed 3 bases at V and 7 bases at J, with 31 bases between. In DNA form, the CDR3 reads TGCGCCAGCAGTCACCTGGACGGGGCAGGGAGTATGGGTTGTGTAGAGCAGTACTTC. Translating it yields CASSHLDGAGSMGCVEQYF.

The V gene is TRBV6-1, the J gene TRBJ1-1; a weak D match, TRBD1 (5 bases). This CDR3 is built from 12 residues. The V gene's germline CDR1 is MNHNS and CDR2 SASEGT. V was cut by 4 bases and J by 4 bases, with 7 bases left in between. CDR3: CASSGGTTEAFF. CDR3 in DNA: TGTGCCAGCAGTGGAGGGACCACTGAAGCTTTCTTT.

The J gene is TRBJ2-7, the V gene TRBV28, with D hard to call. This CDR3 spans 15 amino acids. Trimming stripped 2 bases from V and 5 bases from J, with 16 bases between. Germline V gene data show CDR1 as MDHEN and CDR2 as SYDVKM. CDR3 bases: TGTGCCAGCAGTTTAGGGGTCCTGGGGAAAGACGAGCAGTACTTC. This sequence encodes CASSLGVLGKDEQYF.

The V gene is TRBV15, the J gene TRBJ2-2; D is possibly TRBD2 (6 bases). The CDR3 has 15 amino acids. The V gene's germline CDR1 is LNHNV and CDR2 YYDKDF (reference sequence). The V end was cut by 0 bases, the J end by 6 bases, with 11 bases between. The CDR3 spells CATSREYSGAGELFF. The CDR3 DNA reads TGTGCCACCAGCAGAGAATATTCGGGGGCCGGGGAGCTGTTTTTT.

The rearrangement links TRBV19 to TRBJ2-3; TRBD1 is a possible D gene (6 bases). CDR1 and CDR2 (germline): LNHDA, SQIVND (reference sequence). CDR3 length: 15 amino acids. V was cut by 5 bases and J by 1 base, with 13 bases left in between. CDR3 amino acids: CASSPRGSGTDTQYF. In DNA, the CDR3 is TGTGCCAGTAGTCCCAGGGGTAGCGGCACAGATACGCAGTATTTT.

V and J are TRBV6-6 and TRBJ2-7; 9 bases align to TRBD2. CDR1 is MNHNY, CDR2 SVGAGI, per germline (reference sequence). Losses at the gene ends were 5 bases for V and 1 base for J; bases not matched to a gene: 3. CDR3 length: 14 amino acids. DNA for the CDR3: TGTGCCAGCAGTGGGAGCGGGGGGTCCTACGAGCAGTACTTC. Residues: CASSGSGGSYEQYF.

V is TRBV27 and J is TRBJ1-2; no clear D gene. Germline CDR1 and CDR2: MNHEY and SMNVEV (reference sequence). Between the trimmed V and J ends, which lost 6 bases and 1 base, there was a span of 9 bases. This CDR3 has 13 amino acids. CDR3 DNA: TGTGCCAGCAGATCTCTGGTTAACTATGGCTACACCTTC. It translates to CASRSLVNYGYTF.

The V call is TRBV15, the J call TRBJ2-5; 9 bases align to TRBD2. With V trimmed by 3 bases and J by 5 bases, 10 bases remained unmatched. CDR1 is LNHNV, CDR2 YYDKDF, per germline (reference sequence). CDR3 length: 16 amino acids. The CDR3 is CATSRAPRAGGETQYF. The CDR3 region has the DNA TGTGCCACCAGCAGGGCCCCACGAGCGGGAGGCGAGACCCAGTACTTC.

The chain carries TRBV28 and TRBJ2-7; 7 bases agree with TRBD1. Germline loops: CDR1 MDHEN, CDR2 SYDVKM. The CDR3 length is 16 residues. Trimming removed 1 base from V and 2 bases from J; junction bases left unmatched: 8. DNA of the CDR3: TGTGCCAGCAGTTTATCCCACCTGACAGGGACCTACGAGCAGTACTTC. This translates into CASSLSHLTGTYEQYF.

The chain recombines TRBV10-1 with TRBJ2-7; possibly TRBD2 for D (5 bases). Looked up from germline, CDR1 is WNHNN and CDR2 is SYGVQD (reference sequence). This CDR3 is 13 amino acids long. V lost 6 bases to trimming and J lost 7 bases, with 16 bases between them. As DNA, the CDR3 is TGCGCCAGCAGCCGGACCCCGACGGGGGAGCAGTACTTC. Protein product: CASSRTPTGEQYF.

In this sample, this clone turned up once. The chain has TRBV9 and TRBJ2-7, with TRBD1 identical over 8 bases. Per the germline V gene, CDR1 is SGDLS and CDR2 is YYNGEE. CDR3 length equals 13 residues. V shed 3 bases and J 7 bases; nucleotides not matched to a gene: 6. The CDR3 here is CASSAGQALEQYF. Here the CDR3 DNA reads TGTGCCAGCAGCGCGGGACAGGCTTTAGAGCAGTACTTC.

The V gene is TRBV7-3, the J gene TRBJ2-7, with D unclear. Trimming shortened V by 2 bases and J by 1 base, and 12 bases separated the two germline ends. Germline lookup yields CDR1 SGHTA and CDR2 FQGTGA. This CDR3 spans 15 amino acids. The CDR3 region has the DNA TGTGCCAGCAGCTTATCTAGAATCACTTCCTACGAGCAGTACTTC. Translated, it gives CASSLSRITSYEQYF.

The chain links TRBV5-1 to TRBJ1-3; TRBD1 might be the D (5 bases). This CDR3 is built from 17 residues. With 3 bases removed from V and 1 base from J, the gap between germline ends came to 17 bases. Germline-derived CDR1 and CDR2 are SGHRS and YFSETQ. This chain's CDR3 is CASSSNRGVLSGNTIYF. Written as DNA, the CDR3 is TGCGCCAGCAGCTCCAATCGGGGGGTACTTTCTGGAAACACCATATATTTT.